Detailed here is one T cell receptor (beta chain). At one boundary the junction diverges from the germline segment, which might be a read error. TCRdb used MiXCR to reprocess the RT-PCR reads, holding one entry per CDR3 protein. The table has around 300,000 distinct CDR3 sequences, approximately 21% seen once. The data originate from a study of response to subunit inactivated influenza vaccine. The CDR3 spans 18 residues. Germline loops: CDR1 SGHAT, CDR2 FQNNGV. Sequencing used PBMCs from blood, obtained approximately 20 months after vaccination. The TCR originated in a man between 50 and 75 years old who received an inactivated influenza vaccine. The rearrangement joins TRBV11-2 to TRBJ2-3; 9 nucleotides align to TRBD2. CDR3 nucleotides: TGTGCCAGCAGCTTAGATCTGTCTCTAGCGGGACGGATTACAGATACGCATTTT. It translates to CASSLDLSLAGRITDTHF. The full variable domain, in which reference TRBV11-2 and TRBJ2-3 provide the parts outside the CDR3, is EAGVAQSPRYKIIEKRQSVAFWCNPISGHATLYWYQQILGQGPKLLIQFQNNGVVDDSQLPKDRFSAERLKGVDSTLKIQPAKLEDSAVYLCASSLDLSLAGRITDTHFGPGTRLTVL.